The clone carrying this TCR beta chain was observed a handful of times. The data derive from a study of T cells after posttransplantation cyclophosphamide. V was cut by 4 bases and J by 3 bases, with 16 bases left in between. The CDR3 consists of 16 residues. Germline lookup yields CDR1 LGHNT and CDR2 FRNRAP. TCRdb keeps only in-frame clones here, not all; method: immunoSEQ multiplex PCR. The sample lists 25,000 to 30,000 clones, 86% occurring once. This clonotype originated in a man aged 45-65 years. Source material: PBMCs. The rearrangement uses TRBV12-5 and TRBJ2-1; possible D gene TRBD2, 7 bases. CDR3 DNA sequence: TGTGCTAGTGGTTCGAATGGGGGGGCGTACTACAATGAGCAGTTCTTC. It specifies CASGSNGGAYYNEQFF.